The 25 T cell receptor beta chains presented below share a single source sample, sequenced in a study of cytomegalovirus exposure and HLA in healthy donors. Primers included in the PCR were 60 Vbeta and 13 Jbeta primers. The data were produced by immunoSEQ multiplex PCR, yet TCRdb's version contains in-frame clones alone and is incomplete. This table has about 150,000 clones, around two thirds appearing once. Sequencing was done on a sample of PBMCs. The receptor set was obtained from a man younger than 40 in good health and CMV-seropositive.

The chain uses TRBV9 and TRBJ1-1; D perhaps matches TRBD1 (5 bases). This CDR3 spans 16 amino acids. Germline CDR1 is SGDLS and CDR2 is YYNGEE. V lost 0 bases and J lost 1, with 13 bases in between. CDR3 sequence: CASSVGPMGPNTEAFF. The CDR3 DNA reads TGTGCCAGCAGCGTAGGGCCCATGGGGCCGAACACTGAAGCTTTCTTT. The entire variable domain, with the rest obtained from reference TRBV9 and TRBJ1-1, is as follows: DSGVTQTPKHLITATGQRVTLRCSPRSGDLSVYWYQQSLDQGLQFLIQYYNGEERAKGNILERFSAQQFPDLHSELNLSSLELGDSALYFCASSVGPMGPNTEAFFGQGTRLTVV.

The CDR3 spells CATRRAVQETQYF. For the CDR3, the DNA is TGTGCCACCAGGAGGGCCGTCCAAGAGACCCAGTACTTC. This chain links TRBV5-5 with TRBJ2-5; tentative D call: TRBD2 (6 bases). The ends were cut back, 9 bases at V and 1 base at J, with 13 bases in the middle. The CDR3 covers 13 residues. Germline CDR1 reads SGHKS; CDR2 reads YYEKEE (reference sequence).

The chain has TRBV7-9 and TRBJ2-1, with TRBD2 matching over 8 bases. Germline CDR1 reads SEHNR; CDR2 reads FQNEAQ (reference sequence). CDR3 length equals 16 residues. V was clipped by 5 bases and J by 6 bases; unmatched bases: 12. The CDR3 sequence is CASSHLARGVSNEQFF. The DNA for the CDR3 is TGTGCCAGCAGCCACCTAGCGCGGGGGGTAAGCAATGAGCAGTTCTTC.

This rearrangement joins TRBV6-5 to TRBJ1-2, with D possibly matching TRBD1 (6 bases). V was clipped by 2 bases and J by 8 bases, with 12 bases between them. Germline V gene sequence: CDR1 MNHEY, CDR2 SVGAGI. The CDR3 spans 13 residues. Here the CDR3 DNA reads TGTGCCAGCAGTTACGGGACAACGGAGGGCTACACCTTC. Translation: CASSYGTTEGYTF.

This clone was seen a single time. The J gene is TRBJ2-7, the V gene TRBV4-1, with TRBD1 identical over 7 bases. The CDR3 contains 15 residues. The germline gives CDR1 MGHRA, CDR2 YSYEKL. The V gene end was trimmed by 3 bases and the J gene end by 2 bases; junction bases not matched to a gene: 7. CDR3 region: CASSQPGQRPYEQYF. CDR3 coding DNA: TGCGCCAGCAGCCAGCCGGGACAGAGGCCCTACGAGCAGTACTTC.

This clone showed up just once. V and J are TRBV5-6 and TRBJ1-2; 8 bases are a match to TRBD1. This CDR3 comprises 14 residues. Losses at the gene ends were 0 bases for V and 2 bases for J; bases not matched to a gene: 0. The germline CDR1 and CDR2 sequences are SGHDT and YYEEEE. The CDR3 here is CASSLGQGNYGYTF. CDR3 sequence (DNA): TGTGCCAGCAGCTTGGGACAGGGGAACTATGGCTACACCTTC.

V gene TRBV27 combines with J gene TRBJ2-7; 9 bases line up with TRBD2. Losses at the gene ends were 8 bases for V and 5 bases for J; bases not matched to a gene: 10. This CDR3 has 14 residues. Germline CDR1 is MNHEY and CDR2 is SMNVEV (reference sequence). The CDR3 nucleotides read TGTGCCAGCCATAAAGCGGGAGGTTCCCACGAGCAGTACTTC. Its protein is CASHKAGGSHEQYF.

V and J are TRBV28 and TRBJ1-5; D is perhaps TRBD1 (6 bases). Germline assignment: CDR1 MDHEN and CDR2 SYDVKM. Trimming took 4 bases from V and 0 from J, leaving 25 bases between them. This CDR3 contains 20 residues. The CDR3 reads CASSSYRTAALYYSNQPQHF. The CDR3 DNA follows: TGTGCCAGCAGTTCATATAGGACAGCTGCCCTCTACTATAGCAATCAGCCCCAGCATTTT.

This clone was counted only a few times. In DNA, the CDR3 is TGTGCCAGCAGTTTTCTAGCGCCGAGTGACACAGATACGCAGTATTTT. Encoded protein: CASSFLAPSDTDTQYF. The chain is built from TRBV7-2 and TRBJ2-3; maybe TRBD2 (6 bases). The V gene lost 6 bases and the J gene lost 2 bases, with 18 bases spanning the gap. From germline, CDR1 is SGHTA and CDR2 FQGNSA. The CDR3 runs to 16 residues.

The chain employs TRBV28 and TRBJ2-5; TRBD1 agrees at 7 bases. CDR3 size: 17 residues. Germline V gene data show CDR1 as MDHEN and CDR2 as SYDVKM. J lost 5 bases, V lost 5 bases, and 17 bases had no gene match. The CDR3: CASSARQGQGIFETQYF. CDR3 DNA sequence: TGTGCCAGCAGTGCCCGACAGGGTCAGGGTATTTTTGAGACCCAGTACTTC.

The chain is built from TRBV19 and TRBJ1-5; unclear D gene. CDR1 LNHDA and CDR2 SQIVND come from the germline V gene (reference sequence). The CDR3 has 14 residues. Trimming shortened V by 7 bases and J by 2 bases, and 12 bases separated the two germline ends. As DNA, the CDR3 is TGTGCCAGTAACTACGACCGAGGCAATCAGCCCCAGCATTTT. This codes for CASNYDRGNQPQHF.

The rearrangement uses TRBV5-4 and TRBJ2-1; 8 bases fit TRBD1. V dropped 4 bases and J dropped 1; count of bases not matched to a gene: 4. From germline, CDR1 is SGHNT and CDR2 YYREEE (reference sequence). This CDR3 spans 15 amino acids. The CDR3 here is CASSAGQGSYNEQFF. The CDR3 DNA is TGTGCCAGCAGCGCCGGACAGGGATCCTACAATGAGCAGTTCTTC. Complete variable domain (other parts from reference TRBV5-4 and TRBJ2-1): ETGVTQSPTHLIKTRGQQVTLRCSSQSGHNTVSWYQQALGQGPQFIFQYYREEENGRGNFPPRFSGLQFPNYSSELNVNALELDDSALYLCASSAGQGSYNEQFFGPGTRLTVL.

The rearrangement links TRBV11-3 to TRBJ2-6; 7 bases align to TRBD1. The CDR3 length is 16 residues. Germline V lookup: CDR1 SGHNT, CDR2 YENEEA. Trimming cost V 5 bases and J 2 bases; bases outside gene matches: 6. The CDR3 DNA is TGTGCCAGCAGCACCAGACAGGGAGCTGGGGCCAACGTCCTGACTTTC. Protein sequence: CASSTRQGAGANVLTF.

The chain couples TRBV23-1 to TRBJ2-1, with TRBD2 identical over 11 bases. TRBV23-1 is reported as an ORF; its role is uncertain. V lost 9 bases, J lost 0 bases, and 7 bases stayed unmatched. The CDR3 consists of 16 residues. CDR3 coding DNA: TGCGCCAGGAAGGGACTAGCGGACTTCTCCTACAATGAGCAGTTCTTC. It is translated as CARKGLADFSYNEQFF.

The J gene is TRBJ1-1, the V gene TRBV11-2, with D possibly TRBD1 on 6 matching bases. CDR1 and CDR2 (germline): SGHAT, FQNNGV. Trimming stripped 5 bases from V and 11 bases from J, with 15 bases between. The CDR3 sequence is 12 residues long. The chain's CDR3 is CASSTAGAVAFF. CDR3 sequence (DNA): TGTGCCAGCAGCACCGCGGGGGCCGTCGCTTTCTTT.

This clone was seen a handful of times. This chain connects TRBV19 to TRBJ2-2, with 7 bases aligning to TRBD1. Germline V CDR1 and CDR2: LNHDA, SQIVND (reference sequence). The V and J ends lost 5 bases and 6 bases, in that order; junction bases with no gene match: 12. The CDR3 totals 16 residues. Written as DNA, the CDR3 is TGTGCCAGTAGTTTCAGGACAGGCCAAGGAGCCGGGGAGCTGTTTTTT. Residues: CASSFRTGQGAGELFF.

V gene TRBV18 combines with J gene TRBJ1-2; D call uncertain. Germline lookup yields CDR1 KGHSH and CDR2 LQKENI. V lost 6 bases and J 3 bases, leaving 8 bases between the germline ends. The CDR3 has 12 amino acids. The CDR3 protein is CASSEADYGYTF. The CDR3 nucleotides read TGTGCCAGCTCCGAGGCTGACTATGGCTACACCTTC.

This clone was observed once. For the CDR3, the DNA is TGTGCCAGCAGGGGCCCCTACGAGCAGTACTTC. It specifies CASRGPYEQYF. The genes are TRBV2 and TRBJ2-5; the D is unclear. The DNA end is a closer match to TRBJ2-7, so the J assignment may be wrong. CDR3 length: 11 residues. In germline, CDR1 is SNHLY, CDR2 FYNNEI.

The chain carries TRBV25-1 and TRBJ1-3; tentative D call: TRBD1 (5 bases). The CDR3 covers 13 residues. V gave up 5 bases and J gave up 8 bases, with 13 bases separating them. The germline CDR1 and CDR2 sequences are MGHDK and SYGVNS. The CDR3 bases are TGTGCCAGCAGTAAATCTCAAGGGGACACCATATATTTT. It codes for CASSKSQGDTIYF.

The V gene is TRBV6-1, the J gene TRBJ1-1; a weak D match, TRBD1 (6 bases). The ends were cut back, 8 bases at V and 3 bases at J, with 13 bases in the middle. CDR1 MNHNS and CDR2 SASEGT come from the germline V gene. CDR3 length: 13 residues. In DNA form, the CDR3 reads TGTGCCAGCTCTACAGGGATGTACACTGAAGCTTTCTTT. Amino acids: CASSTGMYTEAFF.

The chain carries TRBV5-1 and TRBJ2-5, with a weak D call TRBD2 (9 bases). Germline V gives CDR1 SGHRS, CDR2 YFSETQ. Trimming cost V 9 bases and J 4 bases, with 22 bases left between them. This CDR3 has 15 amino acids. The CDR3 spells CATKGQAGGPETQYF. The DNA of the CDR3 is TGCGCCACCAAGGGACAGGCGGGGGGGCCAGAGACCCAGTACTTC.

J is TRBJ2-5 and V is TRBV30; 8 bases match TRBD2. The J call may be wrong; the DNA end is better matched by TRBJ2-7. This CDR3 contains 14 residues. Germline V gene data show CDR1 as GTSNPN and CDR2 as SVGIG (reference sequence). The CDR3 nucleotides read TGTGCCTGGCGACCAAGCGGGGGTACCTACGAGCAGTACTTC. Protein product: CAWRPSGGTYEQYF.

The chain employs TRBV6-4 and TRBJ1-1; D unclear. V dropped 3 bases and J dropped 1 base, with 9 bases sitting between them. The germline CDR1 and CDR2 sequences are MRHNA and SNTAGT. This CDR3 is built from 14 residues. The CDR3, as DNA: TGTGCCAGCAGTGAAAGCCAAGAGAACACTGAAGCTTTCTTT. Amino acids: CASSESQENTEAFF.

The chain couples TRBV9 to TRBJ2-7, with TRBD2 as a possible D gene (6 bases). CDR1 SGDLS and CDR2 YYNGEE come from the germline V gene. V was pared by 3 bases and J by 3 bases, with 13 bases between. The CDR3 sequence is 14 residues long. In nucleotides, the CDR3 is TGTGCCAGCAGCGGAGGCGGGGAAAGCTACGAGCAGTACTTC. It yields the protein CASSGGGESYEQYF.

The chain employs TRBV6-4 and TRBJ2-1; 11 bases are a match to TRBD2. Germline lookup yields CDR1 MRHNA and CDR2 SNTAGT. V shed 3 bases and J 7 bases; nucleotides not matched to a gene: 5. The CDR3 runs 15 residues. CDR3 in amino acids: CASSETSGSENEQFF. As DNA, the CDR3 is TGTGCCAGCAGTGAAACTAGCGGGAGCGAGAATGAGCAGTTCTTC.